Following are 17 T cell receptor beta chains from one sample sequenced in a study of blood T cells in healthy people across ages. The authors ran a second PCR of roughly 6 to 11 cycles using a sample-barcoded 5' primer and a J-beta primer mix. TCRdb recomputed calls from the 5' RACE reads with MiXCR, one row per CDR3 protein. The sample holds around 650,000 distinct CDR3 sequences, roughly two fifths seen once. Sequencing was done on a sample of blood. All receptors derive from a man older than 75 in good health.

Comment on this clonotype: This could be a read error, since a much larger clone is one nucleotide away. This chain joins TRBV12-3 or TRBV12-4 and TRBJ2-3, with D possibly matching TRBD1 (6 bases). The V gene lost 6 bases and the J gene lost 0 bases, with 22 bases spanning the gap. This CDR3 region has 18 residues. CDR3 DNA: TGTGCCAGCAGCCTTCAGGGGCCCCTCGAATTTAGCACAGATACGCAGTATTTT. Translation gives CASSLQGPLEFSTDTQYF.

This clonotype was recorded at least ten times. The genes are TRBV7-9 and TRBJ1-6; 10 nucleotides line up with TRBD1. V dropped 3 bases and J dropped 5; count of bases not matched to a gene: 4. This CDR3 comprises 16 residues. The V gene's germline CDR1 is SEHNR and CDR2 FQNEAQ (reference sequence). The DNA for the CDR3 is TGTGCCAGCAGCTTCTACGGACAGGGGGATAATTCACCCCTCCACTTT. Residues: CASSFYGQGDNSPLHF.

This clonotype was seen only a few times. V gene TRBV6-1 combines with J gene TRBJ1-2, with 9 bases that match TRBD1. Germline CDR1 reads MNHNS; CDR2 reads SASEGT. V gave up 11 bases and J gave up 5 bases; unmatched junction bases: 12. The CDR3 length is 14 residues. The CDR3 DNA is TGTGCCGCCACCCAGGACAGGGGTTTGTATGGCTACACCTTC. Translated: CAATQDRGLYGYTF.

V is TRBV7-2 and J is TRBJ2-5, with 10 bases fitting TRBD2. Germline values: CDR1 SGHTA, CDR2 FQGNSA. V was clipped by 0 bases and J by 11 bases; unmatched bases: 12. The CDR3 runs to 16 residues. The DNA for the CDR3 is TGTGCCAGCAGCTTAGCGGTAGCGGGGGGTTTGGATGAGCAGTACTTC. Encoded protein: CASSLAVAGGLDEQYF.

The chain uses TRBV4-3 and TRBJ2-3; D may match TRBD1 or TRBD2 (5 bases each). Trimming shortened V by 1 base and J by 8 bases, and 10 bases separated the two germline ends. In germline, CDR1 is LGHNA, CDR2 YSLEER. The CDR3 is 13 amino acids. CDR3: CASSQAGRGTQYF. The CDR3 DNA is TGCGCCAGCAGCCAAGCAGGGAGAGGTACGCAGTATTTT.

The J gene is TRBJ2-5, the V gene TRBV2; 9 positions match TRBD1. The J call may be in error: the DNA end matches TRBJ2-7 better. Germline V gene data show CDR1 as SNHLY and CDR2 as FYNNEI. The CDR3 sequence is 14 residues long. The CDR3 is CASRLTGGQYEQYF. The CDR3 DNA reads TGTGCCAGCAGACTCACAGGGGGCCAGTACGAGCAGTACTTC.

The J gene is TRBJ2-5, the V gene TRBV6-2 or TRBV6-3; TRBD2 matches 11 bases. CDR3 length equals 17 residues. The trim removed 4 bases at V and 4 bases at J, leaving 11 bases unmatched. CDR1 and CDR2 from the germline V gene are MNHEY and SVGEGT. CDR3 region: CASSSGLAGGGRETQYF. CDR3 nucleotides: TGTGCCAGCAGTTCAGGACTAGCGGGCGGGGGAAGAGAGACCCAGTACTTC.

This clonotype was counted a few times. The chain carries TRBV30 and TRBJ1-6; a possible D gene is TRBD1 (5 bases). Germline CDR1 reads GTSNPN; CDR2 reads SVGIG (reference sequence). This CDR3 region has 14 residues. V was clipped by 5 bases and J by 7 bases, with 15 bases between them. The CDR3 DNA is TGTGCCTGGTCAACCGGGACGGTGAATTCACCCCTCCACTTT. Amino acid sequence: CAWSTGTVNSPLHF.

This sequence joins TRBV4-2 and TRBJ2-3; 13 bases are a match to TRBD2. V trimming: 0 bases; J trimming: 4 bases; junction bases outside the gene matches: 7. Germline CDR1 and CDR2: LGHNA and YNFKEQ. This CDR3 region has 18 residues. CDR3 amino acids: CASSQDLRLAGGSDTQYF. As DNA, the CDR3 is TGTGCCAGCAGCCAAGATCTAAGACTAGCGGGAGGATCAGATACGCAGTATTTT.

This clonotype was seen a handful of times. V gene TRBV6-1 combines with J gene TRBJ2-1, with 8 bases identical to TRBD2. CDR1 is MNHNS, CDR2 SASEGT, per germline. V shed 8 bases and J 7 bases; nucleotides not matched to a gene: 7. CDR3 length: 13 amino acids. DNA of the CDR3: TGTGCCAGCCTCGGACTAGCTACTAATGAGCAGTTCTTC. This translates into CASLGLATNEQFF.

This clonotype was seen repeatedly, ten times or more. V gene TRBV20-1 combines with J gene TRBJ2-3, with D unresolved. This CDR3 is built from 12 residues. Germline loops: CDR1 DFQATT, CDR2 SNEGSKA (reference sequence). Trimming removed 6 bases at V and 2 bases at J, with 9 bases between. Here the CDR3 DNA reads TGCAGTGCAGATATGATCACAGATACGCAGTATTTT. As protein: CSADMITDTQYF.

In its sample, this clonotype was seen a few times. The chain links TRBV6-6 to TRBJ2-3; 11 bases match TRBD1. CDR1 MNHNY and CDR2 SVGAGI come from the germline V gene (reference sequence). The CDR3 has 16 residues. After removal of 6 bases from V and 4 bases from J, the junction contained 9 bases not matched to a gene. The CDR3 is CASRRPGQGVSDTQYF. CDR3 nucleotide sequence: TGTGCCAGCAGACGTCCGGGACAGGGGGTATCAGATACGCAGTATTTT.

V usage is TRBV7-2 and J usage is TRBJ2-4, with 15 bases fitting TRBD2. This CDR3 has 18 amino acids. J lost 6 bases, V lost 5 bases, and 11 bases had no gene match. The germline CDR1 and CDR2 sequences are SGHTA and FQGNSA. The CDR3 DNA is TGTGCCAGCAGCCCTCGGACTAGCGGGAGGGCCTTGAGAAACATTCAGTACTTC. Translation: CASSPRTSGRALRNIQYF.

The chain is built from TRBV5-1 and TRBJ2-1, with 8 bases aligning to TRBD1. The tail of the sequence fits TRBJ2-7 better, so the J call may be wrong. This CDR3 has 16 residues. Germline V gene sequence: CDR1 SGHRS, CDR2 YFSETQ. The CDR3 bases are TGCGCCAGCAGCTTGACAGGGGGTAACTCCTACAATGAGCAGTACTTC. Its translation: CASSLTGGNSYNEQYF.

This clonotype showed up just a few times. With a much larger clone just one base away, this may be a read error. The rearrangement uses TRBV18 and TRBJ2-7; 7 nucleotides match TRBD1. The CDR3 covers 14 residues. V shed 3 bases and J 3 bases; nucleotides not matched to a gene: 5. Looked up from germline, CDR1 is KGHSH and CDR2 is LQKENI. CDR3 DNA: TGTGCCAGCTCACCTGCAGGACAGGACTACGAGCAGTACTTC. It specifies CASSPAGQDYEQYF.

This clonotype occurred a few times. This chain joins TRBV20-1 and TRBJ2-4; D not resolved. V dropped 5 bases and J dropped 3 bases, with 20 bases sitting between them. Germline assignment: CDR1 DFQATT and CDR2 SNEGSKA (reference sequence). This CDR3 has 16 residues. CDR3 nucleotide sequence: TGCAGTGCTCCCCCCCGGCCGGGTAGTGTCAAAAACATTCAGTACTTC. As protein: CSAPPRPGSVKNIQYF.

This clonotype was counted a single time. The V and J genes are TRBV9 and TRBJ2-7; D is undetermined. Trimming pared 0 bases from V and 0 bases from J, leaving 10 bases between. Germline CDR1 SGDLS, CDR2 YYNGEE. The CDR3 extends over 15 amino acids. Here the CDR3 reads CASSVAGSSSYEQYF. The CDR3 DNA sequence: TGTGCCAGCAGCGTAGCTGGCTCCAGCTCCTACGAGCAGTACTTC. The full variable domain, rest sourced from reference TRBV9 and TRBJ2-7, is DSGVTQTPKHLITATGQRVTLRCSPRSGDLSVYWYQQSLDQGLQFLIQYYNGEERAKGNILERFSAQQFPDLHSELNLSSLELGDSALYFCASSVAGSSSYEQYFGPGTRLTVT.